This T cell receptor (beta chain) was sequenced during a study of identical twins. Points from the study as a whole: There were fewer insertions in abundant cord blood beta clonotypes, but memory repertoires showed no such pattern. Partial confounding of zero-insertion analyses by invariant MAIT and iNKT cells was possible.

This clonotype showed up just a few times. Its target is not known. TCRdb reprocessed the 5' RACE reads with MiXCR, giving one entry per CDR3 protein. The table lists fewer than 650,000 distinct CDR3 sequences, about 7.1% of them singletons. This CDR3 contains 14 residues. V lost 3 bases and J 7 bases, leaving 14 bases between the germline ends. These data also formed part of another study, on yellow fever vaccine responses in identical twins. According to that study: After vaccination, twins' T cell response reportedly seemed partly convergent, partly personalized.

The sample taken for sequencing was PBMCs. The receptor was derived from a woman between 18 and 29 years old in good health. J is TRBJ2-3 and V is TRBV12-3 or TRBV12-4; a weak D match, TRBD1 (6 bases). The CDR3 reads CASSLGASLYTQYF. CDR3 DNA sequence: TGTGCCAGCAGTTTGGGGGCTAGCTTGTATACGCAGTATTTT.